This T cell receptor (beta chain) is drawn from a study of T cells in localized non-small cell lung cancer. TCRdb's table, derived via immunoSEQ multiplex PCR, lists solely in-frame clones and lacks some. The sample gives some 85,000 clones, less than 85% of which show up once; about 19% is in the top ten. The clonotype comes from a man aged 35 to 70 with stage II squamous cell lung carcinoma. The input for sequencing was PBMCs, taken before any cancer treatment.

The CDR3 sequence: CASSQRDGCSTDTQYF. The CDR3 region has the DNA TGCGCCAGCAGTCAAAGGGACGGTTGTAGCACAGATACGCAGTATTTT. This rearrangement joins TRBV23-1 to TRBJ2-3; D is possibly TRBD1 or TRBD2 (5 bases each). TRBV23-1 has ORF status, its function being uncertain. The CDR3 loop spans 16 amino acids. V was pared by 2 bases and J by 0 bases, with 12 bases between.